Presented here are 27 T cell receptor beta chains from one specimen sequenced in a study of Tregs in tolerant kidney transplant recipients. Sequencing was performed with immunoSEQ multiplex PCR; in TCRdb, only in-frame clones are kept and a portion is missing. The sample has about 59,000 clones; about 83% are singletons. Sequencing was carried out using CD4+ T cells from blood. These receptors all come from a human donor in good health.

This rearrangement joins TRBV11-3 to TRBJ1-3, with TRBD1 as a possible D gene (5 bases). The V gene's germline CDR1 is SGHNT and CDR2 YENEEA. CDR3 size: 18 residues. The germline V and J ends were trimmed by 3 bases and 3 bases, with 21 bases remaining between them. CDR3 sequence: CASSLDPRAVHGGNTIYF. The CDR3 nucleotides read TGTGCCAGCAGCTTGGACCCCAGGGCCGTCCACGGTGGAAACACCATATATTTT.

The rearrangement joins TRBV2 to TRBJ2-3, with TRBD2 matching 8 bases. The CDR3 is 16 amino acids. Germline CDR1 reads SNHLY; CDR2 reads FYNNEI. V shed 4 bases and J 7 bases; nucleotides not matched to a gene: 13. CDR3 in DNA: TGTGCCAGCAGTGTTGTAGGACGGGGGGGCCGATATACGCAGTATTTT. This encodes CASSVVGRGGRYTQYF.

This chain joins TRBV7-2 and TRBJ2-3; 10 bases map to TRBD2. Germline assignment: CDR1 SGHTA and CDR2 FQGNSA. The trim removed 2 bases at V and 0 bases at J, leaving 8 bases unmatched. The CDR3 consists of 18 residues. The CDR3 region has the DNA TGTGCCAGCAGCTTATCCCGGACTAGCGGATCTAGCACAGATACGCAGTATTTT. Residues: CASSLSRTSGSSTDTQYF.

The chain links TRBV12-5 to TRBJ2-2; 10 nucleotides line up with TRBD2. This CDR3 spans 21 amino acids. V lost 4 bases and J lost 2; bases outside the gene matches: 19. The germline V gene encodes CDR1 LGHNT and CDR2 FRNRAP. CDR3 nucleotide sequence: TGTGCTAGTGGTTCCCGCCGGGTCCTGAGACTAGCGGGTCCTAACACCGGGGAGCTGTTTTTT. Protein sequence: CASGSRRVLRLAGPNTGELFF.

The chain links TRBV12-5 to TRBJ1-1; the match to TRBD1 covers 7 bases. The CDR3 loop spans 17 amino acids. V was pared by 0 bases and J by 2 bases, with 9 bases of the junction left unmatched. Germline CDR1 and CDR2: LGHNT and FRNRAP. CDR3 loop: CASGLVPKGQLNTEAFF. CDR3 DNA: TGTGCTAGTGGTTTGGTACCCAAGGGACAGCTTAACACTGAAGCTTTCTTT.

This clone was counted once. The chain joins TRBV4-3 to TRBJ2-7, with D hard to call. The CDR3 covers 16 residues. Trimming stripped 3 bases from V and 5 bases from J, with 20 bases between. The germline gives CDR1 LGHNA, CDR2 YSLEER. The CDR3 nucleotides are TGCGCCAGCAGCCAGTCCGAGGACCACCTTACCAACGAGCAGTACTTC. It codes for CASSQSEDHLTNEQYF.

The chain couples TRBV4-3 to TRBJ1-1; D perhaps matches TRBD1 (5 bases). The CDR3 loop spans 14 amino acids. Per the germline V gene, CDR1 is LGHNA and CDR2 is YSLEER. Trimming left V 0 bases short and J 0 bases short, with 5 bases between. CDR3 in amino acids: CASSQDRVNTEAFF. CDR3 nucleotides: TGCGCCAGCAGCCAAGACAGGGTGAACACTGAAGCTTTCTTT.

The chain employs TRBV11-1 and TRBJ2-7, with 7 bases aligning to TRBD1. There are 15 residues in the CDR3. In germline, CDR1 is SGHAT, CDR2 FQDESV (reference sequence). The V segment lost 3 bases and the J segment 3 bases; nucleotides outside the gene matches: 8. The CDR3 region has the DNA TGTGCCAGCAGCTTCGACCGGGACAGCATCTACGAGCAGTACTTC. Translated, it gives CASSFDRDSIYEQYF.

This clone has just a few counts. The genes are TRBV28 and TRBJ1-5, with 7 positions matching TRBD1. Germline lookup yields CDR1 MDHEN and CDR2 SYDVKM. The CDR3 contains 13 residues. J lost 7 bases, V lost 6 bases, and 6 bases had no gene match. CDR3 in DNA: TGTGCCAGCAGCGACAGGGCTGGACAGCCCCAGCATTTT. It specifies CASSDRAGQPQHF.

This clone showed up just a few times. The chain carries TRBV5-1 and TRBJ1-4; a possible D gene is TRBD1 (5 bases). The V end lost 7 bases, the J end lost 0 bases, and 7 bases lay between the germline ends. Germline V lookup: CDR1 SGHRS, CDR2 YFSETQ. The CDR3 covers 13 residues. CDR3 bases: TGCGCCAGCCAGGGAACAACTAATGAAAAACTGTTTTTT. As protein: CASQGTTNEKLFF.

This sequence joins TRBV7-9 and TRBJ2-7, with D possibly TRBD1 on 6 matching bases. The CDR3 is 14 amino acids. The germline V gene encodes CDR1 SEHNR and CDR2 FQNEAQ (reference sequence). V lost 7 bases and J lost 4, with 17 bases in between. Written as DNA, the CDR3 is TGTGCCAGCACATCCGGGACACGCGCTTACGAGCAGTACTTC. Translating gives CASTSGTRAYEQYF.

Here the CDR3 DNA reads TGTGCCAGCAGCTTAGGAGACACAGATACGCAGTATTTT. The encoded protein is CASSLGDTDTQYF. The chain carries TRBV11-3 and TRBJ2-3; D unresolved. From germline, CDR1 is SGHNT and CDR2 YENEEA. There are 13 residues in the CDR3. Trimming took off 1 base at V and 2 bases at J, with 4 bases between the two ends.

As concerns this clone: The junction does not match germline at one end; this may be a read error. This sequence joins TRBV5-1 and TRBJ2-5, with D hard to call. Germline lookup yields CDR1 SGHRS and CDR2 YFSETQ. The CDR3 totals 13 residues. The CDR3 is CASSLETQETQYF. The CDR3 coding sequence is TGCGCCAGCAGTTTGGAGACTCAAGAGACCCAGTACTTC.

The V call is TRBV29-1, the J call TRBJ2-3, with 9 bases fitting TRBD1. CDR3 length: 16 amino acids. Per the germline V gene, CDR1 is SQVTM and CDR2 is ANQGSEA. J was trimmed by 6 bases and V by 4 bases; bases with no gene match: 14. CDR3 amino acids: CSVGRGTGFGSDTQYF. DNA of the CDR3: TGCAGCGTTGGCAGGGGGACAGGGTTCGGGTCGGATACGCAGTATTTT.

The V and J genes are TRBV7-9 and TRBJ2-3; weak D call: TRBD1 (5 bases). Germline V CDR1 and CDR2: SEHNR, FQNEAQ (reference sequence). The length of the CDR3 is 17 residues. Trimming took off 6 bases at V and 2 bases at J, with 21 bases between the two ends. CDR3 in amino acids: CASSRTPIHLFTDTQYF. CDR3 nucleotide sequence: TGTGCCAGCAGTCGGACACCCATCCACTTGTTCACAGATACGCAGTATTTT.

The chain links TRBV4-1 to TRBJ2-1; a possible D gene is TRBD2 (5 bases). Germline CDR1 MGHRA, CDR2 YSYEKL. V lost 4 bases and J 9 bases, leaving 13 bases between the germline ends. The CDR3 runs to 13 residues. CDR3 sequence: CASSPPGLIEQFF. DNA of the CDR3: TGCGCCAGCAGCCCCCCGGGGTTGATTGAGCAGTTCTTC.

This chain uses TRBV6-5 with TRBJ2-1; the D gene is possibly TRBD1 (5 bases). The V end lost 5 bases, the J end lost 15 bases, and 17 bases lay between the germline ends. From germline, CDR1 is MNHEY and CDR2 SVGAGI. There are 12 residues in the CDR3. DNA of the CDR3: TGTGCCAGCAGTGCCCTGGCAGGGAAACCGTTCTTC. This codes for CASSALAGKPFF.

The chain employs TRBV19 and TRBJ2-1; TRBD2 agrees at 7 bases. V shed 3 bases, J shed 9 bases, and the junction held 8 bases outside the gene matches. The CDR3 extends over 14 amino acids. Germline V gene sequence: CDR1 LNHDA, CDR2 SQIVND (reference sequence). The CDR3 DNA sequence: TGTGCCAGTAGTATCGTGGGAGGGCCTGGTGAGCAGTTCTTC. Translated: CASSIVGGPGEQFF.

The chain couples TRBV2 to TRBJ2-3, with 7 bases that match TRBD2. In germline, CDR1 is SNHLY, CDR2 FYNNEI. Trimming at V came to 6 bases and at J to 0 bases, leaving 12 bases not matched to a gene. This CDR3 spans 17 amino acids. The CDR3 coding sequence is TGTGCCAGCAGCGCTCTGCCCCTAGCGGATAGCACAGATACGCAGTATTTT. This translates into CASSALPLADSTDTQYF.

The chain combines TRBV10-3 with TRBJ1-4; D is perhaps TRBD1 (5 bases). CDR1 and CDR2 from the germline V gene are ENHRY and SYGVKD. Trimming stripped 6 bases from V and 8 bases from J, with 16 bases between. The CDR3 length is 14 residues. The DNA for the CDR3 is TGTGCCATCAGCCCTCGGGGTGGGGGGGAAAAACTGTTTTTT. Translation gives CAISPRGGGEKLFF.

The chain uses TRBV4-1 and TRBJ1-6, with D perhaps matching TRBD1 (6 bases). The V gene lost 4 bases and the J gene lost 0 bases, with 10 bases spanning the gap. This CDR3 has 16 amino acids. Germline V lookup: CDR1 MGHRA, CDR2 YSYEKL. CDR3: CASSPRDTSYNSPLHF. CDR3 nucleotides: TGCGCCAGCAGCCCTCGGGACACCTCCTATAATTCACCCCTCCACTTT.

The chain carries TRBV14 and TRBJ2-3, with a weak D call TRBD2 (6 bases). Trimming cost V 2 bases and J 3 bases, with 12 bases left between them. There are 15 residues in the CDR3. The germline V gene encodes CDR1 SGHDN and CDR2 FVKESK. CDR3 nucleotides: TGTGCCAGCAGCCAAAGTGGCGGGAAGACAGATACGCAGTATTTT. It codes for CASSQSGGKTDTQYF.

The chain combines TRBV11-3 with TRBJ2-1; no firm D call. The V gene's germline CDR1 is SGHNT and CDR2 YENEEA. The CDR3 is made up of 13 amino acids. V lost 5 bases and J lost 6, with 11 bases in between. The chain's CDR3 is CASSPTRLNEQFF. Here the CDR3 DNA reads TGTGCCAGCAGCCCAACCAGACTCAATGAGCAGTTCTTC.

The chain is built from TRBV7-6 and TRBJ2-1, with D possibly being TRBD2 (5 bases). The CDR3 spans 13 residues. V shed 10 bases and J shed 7 bases, with 17 bases lying between them. In germline, CDR1 is SGHVS, CDR2 FNYEAQ. CDR3 protein: CATNNGERNEQFF. CDR3 sequence (DNA): TGTGCCACTAATAACGGGGAGCGGAATGAGCAGTTCTTC. Complete variable domain (other parts from reference TRBV7-6 and TRBJ2-1): GAGVSQSPRYKVTKRGQDVALRCDPISGHVSLYWYRQALGQGPEFLTYFNYEAQQDKSGLPNDRFSAERPEGSISTLTIQRTEQRDSAMYRCATNNGERNEQFFGPGTRLTVL.

The rearrangement links TRBV30 to TRBJ2-5; 8 bases fit TRBD2. The CDR3 has 13 residues. The V gene's germline CDR1 is GTSNPN and CDR2 SVGIG (reference sequence). V trimming: 4 bases; J trimming: 5 bases; junction bases outside the gene matches: 6. This CDR3 is CAWMGPGGETQYF. As DNA, the CDR3 is TGTGCCTGGATGGGTCCGGGAGGGGAGACCCAGTACTTC. Drawing the rest from reference TRBV30 and TRBJ2-5, the complete variable domain is SQTIHQWPATLVQPVGSPLSLECTVEGTSNPNLYWYRQAAGRGLQLLFYSVGIGQISSEVPQNLSASRPQDRQFILSSKKLLLSDSGFYLCAWMGPGGETQYFGPGTRLLVL.

The gene calls are TRBV4-1 and TRBJ1-1, with 7 bases aligning to TRBD1. This CDR3 spans 21 amino acids. With V trimmed by 4 bases and J by 0 bases, 23 bases remained unmatched. Per the germline V gene, CDR1 is MGHRA and CDR2 is YSYEKL. In nucleotides, the CDR3 is TGCGCCAGCAGCCTTCAAAAGATTCAATCAGGGGGGCTTAAAATGAACACTGAAGCTTTCTTT. Translation: CASSLQKIQSGGLKMNTEAFF.

V gene TRBV7-2 combines with J gene TRBJ2-3; TRBD2 aligns across 8 bases. J gave up 6 bases and V 1 base, and 15 bases lay outside the gene matches. The CDR3 extends over 18 amino acids. The germline V gene has CDR1 SGHTA and CDR2 FQGNSA. The DNA for the CDR3 is TGTGCCAGCAGCTTAGTGTTTACCGGGGGGGCTAATGTGGATACGCAGTATTTT. Its protein is CASSLVFTGGANVDTQYF.